The clone carrying this T cell receptor beta chain was seen a handful of times. Its antigen is not identified. This record belongs to a study of cytomegalovirus exposure and HLA in healthy donors. The PCR used 60 Vbeta and 13 Jbeta primers. TCRdb keeps only in-frame clones here, not all; method: immunoSEQ multiplex PCR. Counted here are some 180,000 clones, under 80% occurring once; the ten biggest clones make up about 2.5%. Overall study results and limits: In an earlier analysis, about 90% or about 30%: the productive usage of most TCR beta V segments. There were several of the most significant clusters that appeared linked to common viral pathogens in a later analysis.

Trimming removed 1 base from V and 8 bases from J, with 12 bases in between. From germline, CDR1 is SGHAT and CDR2 FQDESV (reference sequence). CDR3 length: 14 residues. Sequenced: PBMCs. This TCR derives from a woman under 40 in good health and CMV-seropositive. The chain employs TRBV11-1 and TRBJ1-5, with D perhaps matching TRBD1 (5 bases). Written as DNA, the CDR3 is TGTGCCAGCAGCTTAGTCAGGGAGGTTGAGCCCCAGCATTTT. This gives the protein CASSLVREVEPQHF.